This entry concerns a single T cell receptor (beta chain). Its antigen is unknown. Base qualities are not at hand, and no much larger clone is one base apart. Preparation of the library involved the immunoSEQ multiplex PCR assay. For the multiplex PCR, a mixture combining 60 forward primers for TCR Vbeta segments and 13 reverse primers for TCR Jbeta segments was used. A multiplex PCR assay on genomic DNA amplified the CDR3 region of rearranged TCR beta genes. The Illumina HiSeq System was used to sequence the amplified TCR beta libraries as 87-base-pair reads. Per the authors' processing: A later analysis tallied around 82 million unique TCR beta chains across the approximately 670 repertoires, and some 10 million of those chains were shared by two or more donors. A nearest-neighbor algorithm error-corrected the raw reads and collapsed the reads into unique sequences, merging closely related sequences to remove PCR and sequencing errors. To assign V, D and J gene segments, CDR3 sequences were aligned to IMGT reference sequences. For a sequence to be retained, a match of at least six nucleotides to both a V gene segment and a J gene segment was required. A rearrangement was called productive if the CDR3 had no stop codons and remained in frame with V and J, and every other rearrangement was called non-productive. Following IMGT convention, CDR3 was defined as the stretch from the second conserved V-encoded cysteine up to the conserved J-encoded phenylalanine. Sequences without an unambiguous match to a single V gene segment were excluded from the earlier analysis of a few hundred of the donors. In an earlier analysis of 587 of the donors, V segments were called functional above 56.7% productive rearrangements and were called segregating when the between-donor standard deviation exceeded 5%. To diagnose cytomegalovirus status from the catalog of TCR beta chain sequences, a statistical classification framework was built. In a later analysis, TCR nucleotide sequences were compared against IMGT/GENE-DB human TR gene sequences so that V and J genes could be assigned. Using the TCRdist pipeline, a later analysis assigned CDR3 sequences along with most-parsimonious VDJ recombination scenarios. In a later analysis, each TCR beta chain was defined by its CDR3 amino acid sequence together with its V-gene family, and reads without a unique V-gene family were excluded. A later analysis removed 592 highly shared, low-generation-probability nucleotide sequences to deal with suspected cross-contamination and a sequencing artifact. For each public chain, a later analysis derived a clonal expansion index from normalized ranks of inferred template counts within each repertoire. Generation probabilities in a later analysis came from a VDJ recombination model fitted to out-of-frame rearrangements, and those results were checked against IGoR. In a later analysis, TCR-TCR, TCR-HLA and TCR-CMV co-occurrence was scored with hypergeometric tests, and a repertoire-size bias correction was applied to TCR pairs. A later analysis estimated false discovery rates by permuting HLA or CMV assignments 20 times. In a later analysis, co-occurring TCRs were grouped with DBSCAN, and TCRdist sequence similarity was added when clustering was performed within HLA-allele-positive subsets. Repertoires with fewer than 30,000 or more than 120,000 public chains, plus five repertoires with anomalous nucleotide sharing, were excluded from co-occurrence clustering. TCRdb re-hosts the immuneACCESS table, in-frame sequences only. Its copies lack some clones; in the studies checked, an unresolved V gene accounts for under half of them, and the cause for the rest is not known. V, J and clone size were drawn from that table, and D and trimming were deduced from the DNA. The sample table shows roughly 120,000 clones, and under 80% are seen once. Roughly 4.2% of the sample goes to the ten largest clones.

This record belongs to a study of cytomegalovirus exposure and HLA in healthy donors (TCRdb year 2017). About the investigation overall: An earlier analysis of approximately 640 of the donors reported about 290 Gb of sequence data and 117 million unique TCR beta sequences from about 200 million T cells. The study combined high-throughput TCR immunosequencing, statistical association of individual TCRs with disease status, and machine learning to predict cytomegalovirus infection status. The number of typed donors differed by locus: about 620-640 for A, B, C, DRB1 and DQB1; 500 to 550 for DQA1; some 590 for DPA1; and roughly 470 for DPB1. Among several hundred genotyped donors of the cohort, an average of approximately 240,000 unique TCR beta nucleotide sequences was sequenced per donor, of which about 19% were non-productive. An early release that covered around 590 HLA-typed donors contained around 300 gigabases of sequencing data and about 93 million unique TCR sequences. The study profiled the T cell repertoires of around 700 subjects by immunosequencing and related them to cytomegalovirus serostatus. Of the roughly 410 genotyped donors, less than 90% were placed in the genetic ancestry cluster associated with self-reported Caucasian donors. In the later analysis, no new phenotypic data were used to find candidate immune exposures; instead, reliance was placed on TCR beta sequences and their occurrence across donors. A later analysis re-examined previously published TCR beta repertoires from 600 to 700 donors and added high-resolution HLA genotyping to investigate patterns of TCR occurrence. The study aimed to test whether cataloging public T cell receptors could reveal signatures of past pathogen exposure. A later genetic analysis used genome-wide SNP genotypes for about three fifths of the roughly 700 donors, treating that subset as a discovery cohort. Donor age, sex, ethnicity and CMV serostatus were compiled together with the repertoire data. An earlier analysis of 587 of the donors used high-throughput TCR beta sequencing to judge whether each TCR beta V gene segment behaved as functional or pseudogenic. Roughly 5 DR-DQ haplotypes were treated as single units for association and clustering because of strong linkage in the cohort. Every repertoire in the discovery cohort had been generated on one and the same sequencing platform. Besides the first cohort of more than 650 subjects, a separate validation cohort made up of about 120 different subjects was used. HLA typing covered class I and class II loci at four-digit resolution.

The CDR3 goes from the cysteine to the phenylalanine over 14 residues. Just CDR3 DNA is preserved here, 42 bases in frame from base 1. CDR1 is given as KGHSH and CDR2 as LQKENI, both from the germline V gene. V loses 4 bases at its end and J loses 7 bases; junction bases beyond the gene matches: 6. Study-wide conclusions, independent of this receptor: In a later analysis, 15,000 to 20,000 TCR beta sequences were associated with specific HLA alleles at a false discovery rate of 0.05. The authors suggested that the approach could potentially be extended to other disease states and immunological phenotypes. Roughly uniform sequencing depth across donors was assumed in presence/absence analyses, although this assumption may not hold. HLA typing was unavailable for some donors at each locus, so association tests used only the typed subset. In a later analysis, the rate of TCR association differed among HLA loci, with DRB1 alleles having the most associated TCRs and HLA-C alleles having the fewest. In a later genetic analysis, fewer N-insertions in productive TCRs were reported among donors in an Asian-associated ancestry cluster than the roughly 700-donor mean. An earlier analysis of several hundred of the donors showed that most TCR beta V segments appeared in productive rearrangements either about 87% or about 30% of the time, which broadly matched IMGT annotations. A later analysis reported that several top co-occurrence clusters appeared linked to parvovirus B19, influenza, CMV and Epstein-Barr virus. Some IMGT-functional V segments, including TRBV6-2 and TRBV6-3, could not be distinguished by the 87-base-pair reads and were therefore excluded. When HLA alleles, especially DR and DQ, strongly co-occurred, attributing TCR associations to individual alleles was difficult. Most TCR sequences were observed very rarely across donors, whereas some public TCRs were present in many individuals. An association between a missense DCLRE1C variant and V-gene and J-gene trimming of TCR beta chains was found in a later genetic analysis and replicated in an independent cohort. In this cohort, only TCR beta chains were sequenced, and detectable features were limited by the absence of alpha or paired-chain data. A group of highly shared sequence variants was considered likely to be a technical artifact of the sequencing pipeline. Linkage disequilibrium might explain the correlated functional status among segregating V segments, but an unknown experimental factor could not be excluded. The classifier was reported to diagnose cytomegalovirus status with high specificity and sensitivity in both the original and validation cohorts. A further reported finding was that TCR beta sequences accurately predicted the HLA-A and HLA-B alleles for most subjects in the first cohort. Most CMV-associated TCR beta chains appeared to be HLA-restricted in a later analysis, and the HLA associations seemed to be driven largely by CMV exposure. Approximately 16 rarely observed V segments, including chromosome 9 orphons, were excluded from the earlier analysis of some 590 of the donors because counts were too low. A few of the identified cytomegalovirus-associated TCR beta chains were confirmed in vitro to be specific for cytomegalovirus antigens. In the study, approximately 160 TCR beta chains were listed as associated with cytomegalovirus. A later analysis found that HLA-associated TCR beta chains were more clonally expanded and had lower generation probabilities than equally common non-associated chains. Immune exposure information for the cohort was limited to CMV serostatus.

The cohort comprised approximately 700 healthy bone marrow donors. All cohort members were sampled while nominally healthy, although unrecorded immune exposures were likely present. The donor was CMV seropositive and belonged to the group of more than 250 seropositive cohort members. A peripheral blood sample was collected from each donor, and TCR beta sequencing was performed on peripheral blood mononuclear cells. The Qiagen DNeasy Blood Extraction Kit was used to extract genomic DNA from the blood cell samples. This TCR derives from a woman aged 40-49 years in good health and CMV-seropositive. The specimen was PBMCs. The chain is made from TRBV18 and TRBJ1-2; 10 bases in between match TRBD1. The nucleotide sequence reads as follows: TGTGCCAGCTCACTCGGGACAGGGGATCGTGGCTACACCTTC. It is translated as CASSLGTGDRGYTF.